This is a list of T cell receptor beta chains from one sample in a study of CD8 T cells in Susac syndrome. MiXCR, run by TCRdb on the immunoSEQ multiplex PCR reads, gives a single entry per CDR3 protein. The sample contains around 280,000 distinct CDR3 sequences, just over 90% of which appear only once. Sequenced input: CD4+ T cells from PBMCs. Source of these receptors: a human donor with multiple sclerosis. CDR3s include the opening cysteine and the closing phenylalanine or tryptophan. A D gene is named only where the DNA matches it firmly. Size is stated for part of the rows, as once, few or many counts, or as a class when the clone is expanded.

d_gene | len | j_gene | v_gene | abundance | CDR3aa | CDR3nt
. | 13 | TRBJ2-2 | TRBV24-1 | . | CATDGINTGELFF | TGTGCCACCGATGGTATTAACACCGGGGAGCTGTTTTTT
. | 13 | TRBJ1-4 | TRBV30 | . | CALTGRVSEKLFF | TGTGCCCTGACTGGCAGGGTTAGTGAAAAACTGTTTTTT
. | 16 | TRBJ1-6 | TRBV6-1 | . | CASSDNRVSYNSPLHF | TGTGCCAGCAGTGACAACAGAGTCTCCTATAATTCACCCCTCCACTTT
TRBD1 | 14 | TRBJ1-1 | TRBV7-2 | . | CASSTWTGLTEAFF | TGTGCCAGCAGCACCTGGACAGGGTTGACTGAAGCTTTCTTT
. | 17 | TRBJ2-6 | TRBV18 | . | CASSPVLQLGGANVLTF | TGTGCCAGCTCACCCGTATTACAGTTAGGAGGGGCCAACGTCCTGACTTTC
TRBD1 | 15 | TRBJ2-5 | TRBV24-1 | . | CATSDSPGQQETQYF | TGTGCCACCAGTGATTCCCCGGGACAGCAAGAGACCCAGTACTTC
. | 16 | TRBJ2-2 | TRBV9 | once | CASSYRATAGTGELFF | TGTGCCAGCAGCTACAGGGCCACCGCGGGCACCGGGGAGCTGTTTTTT
. | 14 | TRBJ1-3 | TRBV9 | . | CAGSVQLSGNTIYF | TGTGCCGGCAGCGTACAGCTCTCTGGAAACACCATATATTTT
. | 13 | TRBJ2-1 | TRBV24-1 | . | CATSDYNWNEQFF | TGTGCCACCAGTGATTACAACTGGAATGAGCAGTTCTTC
TRBD1 | 14 | TRBJ1-2 | TRBV6-5 | . | CASSQRDRGRGYTF | TGTGCCAGCAGTCAACGAGACAGGGGGCGAGGCTACACCTTC
. | 13 | TRBJ2-5 | TRBV14 | . | CASSWSRRETQYF | TGTGCCAGCAGCTGGAGCCGGAGGGAGACCCAGTACTTC
. | 15 | TRBJ1-5 | TRBV2 | . | CASSETLGQAIIQHF | TGTGCCAGCAGTGAAACATTAGGACAAGCCATAATCCAGCATTTT
. | 14 | TRBJ1-1 | TRBV2 | . | CASRIREEDTEAFF | TGTGCCAGCAGGATCAGGGAGGAAGACACTGAAGCTTTCTTT
. | 16 | TRBJ1-1 | TRBV4-2 | . | CASSQRGGQWDTEAFF | TGTGCCAGCAGCCAAAGGGGGGGGCAATGGGACACTGAAGCTTTCTTT
TRBD1 | 15 | TRBJ2-7 | TRBV12-3/TRBV12-4 | . | CASSLYGQAPYEQYF | TGTGCCAGCAGCCTATACGGACAGGCACCCTACGAGCAGTACTTC
. | 12 | TRBJ1-4 | TRBV6-1 | . | CASSVVREKLFF | TGTGCCAGCAGTGTAGTCCGGGAAAAACTGTTTTTT
TRBD1 | 12 | TRBJ2-7 | TRBV30 | few | CAWSAGQKWQYF | TGTGCCTGGAGTGCGGGACAGAAGTGGCAGTACTTC
TRBD1 | 15 | TRBJ1-4 | TRBV5-5 | . | CASSLPGQGLGKLFF | TGTGCCAGCAGCTTGCCGGGACAGGGGTTAGGAAAACTGTTTTTT
TRBD2 | 18 | TRBJ2-3 | TRBV2 | . | CASSPGTSGGAGLDTQYF | TGTGCCAGCAGCCCTGGGACTAGCGGGGGGGCCGGATTAGATACGCAGTATTTT
. | 14 | TRBJ2-3 | TRBV20-1 | . | CSVVVGLGTDTQYF | TGCAGTGTGGTAGTTGGTTTGGGGACAGATACGCAGTATTTT
TRBD1 | 14 | TRBJ1-5 | TRBV12-3/TRBV12-4 | . | CASRPGRGQQPQHF | TGTGCCAGCAGGCCCGGCAGGGGGCAACAGCCCCAGCATTTT
TRBD1 | 19 | TRBJ1-6 | TRBV30 | . | CAWSVGQGEFGSYNSPLHF | TGTGCCTGGAGTGTGGGACAGGGGGAATTTGGCTCCTATAATTCACCCCTCCACTTT
TRBD1 | 11 | TRBJ1-2 | TRBV10-3 | . | CATYGQGSYTF | TGTGCCACCTACGGACAGGGGAGCTACACCTTC
. | 11 | TRBJ1-2 | TRBV29-1 | . | CSAGGGRGYTF | TGCAGCGCAGGAGGTGGAAGGGGCTACACCTTC
. | 11 | TRBJ2-7 | TRBV18 | . | CASSARDEQYF | TGTGCCAGCTCCGCCCGGGACGAGCAGTACTTC
. | 12 | TRBJ2-2 | TRBV12-3/TRBV12-4 | . | CASSLPGGELFF | TGTGCCAGCAGCTTACCCGGGGGGGAGCTGTTTTTT
TRBD1 | 12 | TRBJ1-2 | TRBV6-5 | once | CASRGTAYGYTF | TGTGCCAGCAGAGGGACAGCCTATGGCTACACCTTC
. | 15 | TRBJ1-4 | TRBV6-7 | . | CASSYSCLGCEKLFF | TGTGCCAGCAGTTACTCATGCCTGGGGTGTGAAAAACTGTTTTTT
. | 14 | TRBJ2-1 | TRBV25-1 | . | CASSEYRSAGEQFF | TGTGCCAGCAGTGAATATCGATCAGCGGGCGAGCAGTTCTTC
. | 15 | TRBJ2-4 | TRBV5-1 | . | CASSFVAGAKNIQYF | TGCGCCAGCAGCTTTGTGGCGGGGGCCAAAAACATTCAGTACTTC
. | 14 | TRBJ1-6 | TRBV7-8 | . | CASSFQGLSSPLHF | TGTGCCAGCAGCTTCCAGGGGTTATCGTCACCCCTCCACTTT
TRBD1 | 15 | TRBJ2-3 | TRBV19 | . | CASSQGQGATDTQYF | TGTGCCAGTAGCCAGGGACAGGGCGCGACAGATACGCAGTATTTT
. | 15 | TRBJ1-1 | TRBV20-1 | once | CSASYPGQMNTEAFF | TGCAGTGCTTCTTACCCCGGACAGATGAACACTGAAGCTTTCTTT
. | 13 | TRBJ2-7 | TRBV18 | once | CASSGGGRDEQYF | TGTGCCAGCTCGGGAGGAGGACGCGACGAGCAGTACTTC
TRBD1 | 15 | TRBJ1-4 | TRBV29-1 | . | CSVGTGGDPNEKLFF | TGCAGCGTTGGGACAGGGGGGGACCCTAATGAAAAACTGTTTTTT
. | 11 | TRBJ1-2 | TRBV7-9 | . | CASRYTGPLTF | TGTGCCAGCAGGTATACAGGGCCTCTCACCTTC
. | 14 | TRBJ2-5 | TRBV5-1 | . | CASTGPGKGKTQYF | TGCGCCAGCACCGGACCCGGGAAGGGGAAGACCCAGTACTTC
TRBD1 | 15 | TRBJ2-1 | TRBV3-1 | once | CASSQGSQGADEQFF | TGTGCCAGCAGCCAAGGTTCCCAGGGGGCCGATGAGCAGTTCTTC
. | 14 | TRBJ1-1 | TRBV7-2 | . | CASSGTEMNTEAFF | TGTGCCAGCAGCGGAACGGAGATGAACACTGAAGCTTTCTTT